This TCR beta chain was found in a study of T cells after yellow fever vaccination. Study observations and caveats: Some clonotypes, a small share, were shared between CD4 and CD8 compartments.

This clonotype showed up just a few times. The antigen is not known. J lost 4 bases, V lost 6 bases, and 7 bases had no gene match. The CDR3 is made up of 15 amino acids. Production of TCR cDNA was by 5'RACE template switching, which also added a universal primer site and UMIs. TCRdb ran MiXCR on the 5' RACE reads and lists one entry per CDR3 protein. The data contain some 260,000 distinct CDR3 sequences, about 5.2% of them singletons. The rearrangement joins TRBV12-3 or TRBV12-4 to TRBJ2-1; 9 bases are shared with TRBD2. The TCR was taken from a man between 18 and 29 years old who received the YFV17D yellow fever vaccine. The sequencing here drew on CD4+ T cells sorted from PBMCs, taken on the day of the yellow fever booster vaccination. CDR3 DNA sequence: TGTGCCAGCAGCCCGGCGCTAGCGGGGTACAATGAGCAGTTCTTC. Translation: CASSPALAGYNEQFF.